The 30 T cell receptor beta chains presented below share a single source sample, sequenced in a study of PD-L1 blockade in urothelial cancer. Clones were sequenced by immunoSEQ multiplex PCR, and TCRdb holds only the in-frame ones, with some missing. The table shows under 30,000 clones, with roughly 80% occurring only once. The sample in question was PBMCs, obtained around atezolizumab (anti-PD-L1) treatment. The receptors stem from a man aged 70 or older with urothelial cancer.

This chain uses TRBV2 with TRBJ2-1; 7 positions agree with TRBD1. The V and J ends lost 6 bases and 15 bases, in that order; junction bases with no gene match: 8. The CDR3 has 11 amino acids. CDR1 and CDR2 from the germline V gene are SNHLY and FYNNEI. CDR3 in amino acids: CASRGQVKGFF. The CDR3 region has the DNA TGTGCCAGCAGAGGACAGGTAAAGGGGTTCTTC.

The chain has TRBV30 and TRBJ1-1; a weak D match, TRBD1 (5 bases). This CDR3 contains 13 residues. Germline V gene data show CDR1 as GTSNPN and CDR2 as SVGIG (reference sequence). The V and J ends lost 3 bases and 4 bases respectively, with 12 bases between them. CDR3 in DNA: TGTGCCTGGAGGACAGCGTTGAGCACTGAAGCTTTCTTT. Residues: CAWRTALSTEAFF.

The genes are TRBV28 and TRBJ2-7, with 9 bases lining up with TRBD1. Looked up from germline, CDR1 is MDHEN and CDR2 is SYDVKM. There are 13 residues in the CDR3. Trimming took 7 bases from V and 3 from J; bases not matched to a gene: 4. The CDR3 DNA reads TGTGCCAGCACTCAGACAGGGGGCTACGAGCAGTACTTC. The encoded protein is CASTQTGGYEQYF.

J is TRBJ2-7 and V is TRBV18; 7 bases fit TRBD1. CDR3 length: 19 residues. Germline CDR1 and CDR2: KGHSH and LQKENI. V gave up 5 bases and J gave up 1 base; unmatched junction bases: 20. The CDR3 reads CASSSTTSTGTVSSYEQYF. The CDR3 nucleotides read TGTGCCAGCTCATCAACTACTTCAACCGGGACAGTGTCTTCCTACGAGCAGTACTTC.

The chain employs TRBV11-3 and TRBJ2-3; 9 bases line up with TRBD2. This CDR3 has 16 amino acids. V shed 1 base, J shed 0 bases, and the junction held 2 bases outside the gene matches. Looked up from germline, CDR1 is SGHNT and CDR2 is YENEEA. CDR3 DNA: TGTGCCAGCAGCTTAGGTCTAGCGGGGAGCACAGATACGCAGTATTTT. Translation gives CASSLGLAGSTDTQYF.

The chain has TRBV7-8 and TRBJ1-1, with a tentative D call TRBD1 (6 bases). The V gene's germline CDR1 is SGHVS and CDR2 FQNEAQ. CDR3 length: 18 residues. V gave up 3 bases and J gave up 1 base, with 21 bases separating them. CDR3 amino acids: CASSFPKGGAEWNTEAFF. CDR3 DNA sequence: TGTGCCAGCAGCTTCCCAAAGGGGGGGGCTGAGTGGAACACTGAAGCTTTCTTT.

The chain has TRBV28 and TRBJ2-7; 10 bases fit TRBD2. The V gene's germline CDR1 is MDHEN and CDR2 SYDVKM. CDR3 length equals 15 residues. J lost 4 bases, V lost 2 bases, and 5 bases had no gene match. In DNA, the CDR3 is TGTGCCAGCAGTTTAAGCCCACTAGCGGGGTACGAGCAGTACTTC. This translates into CASSLSPLAGYEQYF.

V gene TRBV2 combines with J gene TRBJ2-7; 9 nucleotides align to TRBD1. CDR3 length: 14 residues. CDR1 is SNHLY and CDR2 is FYNNEI in the germline V gene. The V and J ends lost 9 bases and 1 base, in that order; junction bases with no gene match: 7. CDR3 protein: CASFRDRDSYEQYF. The DNA of the CDR3 is TGTGCCAGTTTCCGGGACAGGGATTCCTACGAGCAGTACTTC.

The gene calls are TRBV7-6 and TRBJ2-1, with 9 positions matching TRBD1. J lost 8 bases, V lost 6 bases, and 11 bases had no gene match. Germline-derived CDR1 and CDR2 are SGHVS and FNYEAQ. The CDR3 is 15 residues long. The CDR3 sequence is CASRQGQGGGDEQFF. In nucleotides, the CDR3 is TGTGCCAGCAGACAGGGACAGGGAGGAGGGGATGAGCAGTTCTTC. Full variable domain (missing parts from reference TRBV7-6 and TRBJ2-1): GAGVSQSPRYKVTKRGQDVALRCDPISGHVSLYWYRQALGQGPEFLTYFNYEAQQDKSGLPNDRFSAERPEGSISTLTIQRTEQRDSAMYRCASRQGQGGGDEQFFGPGTRLTVL.

The CDR3 DNA sequence: TGCGCCAGCAGCTTGGTTGGCGGTGCCTACGAGCAGTACTTC. Amino acid sequence: CASSLVGGAYEQYF. This chain links TRBV5-1 with TRBJ2-7; no definite D call. V was trimmed by 0 bases and J by 2 bases, leaving 9 bases between them. From germline, CDR1 is SGHRS and CDR2 YFSETQ. The CDR3 loop spans 14 amino acids.

The chain carries TRBV5-5 and TRBJ2-2; TRBD1 aligns across 10 bases. The junction had 6 bases not matched to a gene; V was cut back by 3 bases and J by 7 bases. Germline lookup yields CDR1 SGHKS and CDR2 YYEKEE (reference sequence). This CDR3 is built from 15 residues. This CDR3 is CASSWKGQGSGELFF. The CDR3, as DNA: TGTGCCAGCAGCTGGAAGGGACAGGGGAGCGGGGAGCTGTTTTTT. Full variable domain (missing parts from reference TRBV5-5 and TRBJ2-2): DAGVTQSPTHLIKTRGQQVTLRCSPISGHKSVSWYQQVLGQGPQFIFQYYEKEERGRGNFPDRFSARQFPNYSSELNVNALLLGDSALYLCASSWKGQGSGELFFGEGSRLTVL.

The V and J genes are TRBV28 and TRBJ1-4; 9 positions agree with TRBD1. CDR1 MDHEN and CDR2 SYDVKM come from the germline V gene. The CDR3 runs 16 residues. The V segment lost 5 bases and the J segment 5 bases; nucleotides outside the gene matches: 9. The CDR3 loop is CASSTRWGTGNEKLFF. DNA for the CDR3: TGTGCCAGCAGTACCCGATGGGGGACAGGGAATGAAAAACTGTTTTTT.

The chain recombines TRBV10-2 with TRBJ2-2; TRBD2 is a possible D gene (6 bases). V lost 8 bases, J lost 5 bases, and 9 bases lay in between. The CDR3 loop spans 12 amino acids. Germline values: CDR1 WSHSY, CDR2 SAAADI. The CDR3 bases are TGCGCCAGCCTAGCGTCTACCGGGGAGCTGTTTTTT. It is translated as CASLASTGELFF.

This clone was observed a few times. The rearrangement links TRBV6-5 to TRBJ1-5; 10 bases fit TRBD1. The CDR3 totals 13 residues. Germline V CDR1 and CDR2: MNHEY, SVGAGI. Trimming took 4 bases from V and 11 from J; bases not matched to a gene: 5. The CDR3 DNA follows: TGTGCCAGCAGTTCCGCGGACAGGGGGACCCAGCATTTT. It translates to CASSSADRGTQHF.

V is TRBV2 and J is TRBJ2-7; the D is unclear. V lost 6 bases and J 0 bases, leaving 12 bases between the germline ends. Germline V gives CDR1 SNHLY, CDR2 FYNNEI. This CDR3 is built from 14 residues. The CDR3 protein is CASRPRSDSYEQYF. The CDR3 coding sequence is TGTGCCAGCAGACCGAGGTCGGACTCCTACGAGCAGTACTTC.

The genes are TRBV5-1 and TRBJ1-1; D is perhaps TRBD1 (6 bases). CDR1 and CDR2 from the germline V gene are SGHRS and YFSETQ. V was pared by 0 bases and J by 2 bases, with 8 bases between. The CDR3 totals 14 residues. CDR3 protein: CASSLGTANTEAFF. For the CDR3, the DNA is TGCGCCAGCAGCTTGGGGACAGCCAACACTGAAGCTTTCTTT.

This chain connects TRBV28 to TRBJ1-5, with 7 bases lining up with TRBD1. CDR1 and CDR2 (germline): MDHEN, SYDVKM. V lost 6 bases, J lost 6 bases, and 8 bases stayed unmatched. The CDR3 is 14 amino acids. In DNA form, the CDR3 reads TGTGCCAGCAGGGGACAGCTTGGCGTTCAGCCCCAGCATTTT. It codes for CASRGQLGVQPQHF.

The rearrangement links TRBV5-5 to TRBJ2-7, with 8 bases that match TRBD2. Germline lookup yields CDR1 SGHKS and CDR2 YYEKEE (reference sequence). This CDR3 is built from 15 residues. After removal of 4 bases from V and 5 bases from J, the junction contained 11 bases not matched to a gene. The CDR3 DNA sequence: TGTGCCAGCAGCCAGTTGGTAGCGGGAAATGACGAGCAGTACTTC. Translated: CASSQLVAGNDEQYF.

The genes are TRBV5-1 and TRBJ2-3, with 8 bases that match TRBD2. Germline assignment: CDR1 SGHRS and CDR2 YFSETQ. Germline trimming cut 2 bases from V and 4 bases from J; bases unmatched to any gene: 3. The CDR3 totals 14 residues. CDR3: CASSLSGSADTQYF. The CDR3 bases are TGCGCCAGCAGCTTAAGCGGGAGTGCAGATACGCAGTATTTT.

The chain joins TRBV19 to TRBJ2-4; TRBD2 aligns across 7 bases. After removal of 4 bases from V and 8 bases from J, the junction contained 8 bases not matched to a gene. Germline loops: CDR1 LNHDA, CDR2 SQIVND (reference sequence). The CDR3 length is 14 residues. CDR3 amino acids: CASSRGLEGDIQYF. The CDR3 DNA sequence: TGTGCCAGTAGTAGAGGACTAGAAGGCGACATTCAGTACTTC.

The chain couples TRBV2 to TRBJ2-5; D ambiguous. CDR3 length equals 12 residues. Trimming stripped 7 bases from V and 5 bases from J, with 11 bases between. Germline V CDR1 and CDR2: SNHLY, FYNNEI. This chain's CDR3 is CASTPIGETQYF. The CDR3 coding sequence is TGTGCCAGCACTCCTATCGGGGAGACCCAGTACTTC.

This chain joins TRBV30 and TRBJ1-3, with D unresolved. Germline V gene data show CDR1 as GTSNPN and CDR2 as SVGIG (reference sequence). The V gene lost 5 bases and the J gene lost 0 bases, with 23 bases spanning the gap. CDR3 size: 18 residues. The CDR3 DNA sequence: TGTGCCTGGTCCGGGTCGATCTTTGGAAAAATCTCTGGAAACACCATATATTTT. It specifies CAWSGSIFGKISGNTIYF.

On this clone: A read error may produce the germline difference seen at one junction end. J is TRBJ2-4 and V is TRBV6-1; 8 positions agree with TRBD2. CDR1 MNHNS and CDR2 SASEGT come from the germline V gene. The CDR3 consists of 15 residues. In DNA, the CDR3 is TGTGCCAGCAGTGAACCGGGAGGGGCCAAAAACATTCAGTGCTTC. Its protein is CASSEPGGAKNIQCF.

V usage is TRBV6-1 and J usage is TRBJ2-7, with TRBD1 matching over 7 bases. There are 14 residues in the CDR3. Germline V gene sequence: CDR1 MNHNS, CDR2 SASEGT. With V trimmed by 3 bases and J by 7 bases, 9 bases remained unmatched. The CDR3 is CASSEINRGWEQYF. DNA of the CDR3: TGTGCCAGCAGTGAGATAAACAGGGGATGGGAGCAGTACTTC.

This chain uses TRBV5-1 with TRBJ2-3; 16 positions agree with TRBD2. V was pared by 3 bases and J by 3 bases, with 7 bases of the junction left unmatched. Germline CDR1 SGHRS, CDR2 YFSETQ. The CDR3 loop spans 18 amino acids. The CDR3 spells CASSWGLAGGPGTDTQYF. CDR3 DNA: TGCGCCAGCAGCTGGGGACTAGCGGGAGGGCCCGGGACAGATACGCAGTATTTT.

This clone was recorded only once. This rearrangement joins TRBV10-3 to TRBJ2-1; possible D gene TRBD2, 6 bases. CDR3 size: 15 residues. Between the trimmed V and J ends, which lost 8 bases and 0 bases, there was a span of 14 bases. Germline V lookup: CDR1 ENHRY, CDR2 SYGVKD. Here the CDR3 reads CAIQSRGSSYNEQFF. In nucleotides, the CDR3 is TGTGCCATCCAGAGCCGGGGGAGCTCCTACAATGAGCAGTTCTTC.

The rearrangement joins TRBV5-4 to TRBJ1-2; 10 bases agree with TRBD1. This CDR3 comprises 15 residues. Germline V gene data show CDR1 as SGHNT and CDR2 as YYREEE (reference sequence). Trimming at V came to 0 bases and at J to 8 bases, leaving 7 bases not matched to a gene. CDR3 nucleotide sequence: TGTGCCAGCAGCTTGGAGACAGGGGGCGCATCGGGCTACACCTTC. Translated, it gives CASSLETGGASGYTF.

The genes are TRBV18 and TRBJ2-5; a weak D match, TRBD1 (6 bases). Trimming pared 3 bases from V and 5 bases from J, leaving 19 bases between. The CDR3 loop spans 16 amino acids. CDR1 KGHSH and CDR2 LQKENI come from the germline V gene. The CDR3 DNA reads as TGTGCCAGCTCACCCCGCCCGGGACATCTAGAGGAGACCCAGTACTTC. It translates to CASSPRPGHLEETQYF. Combining the CDR3 with reference TRBV18 and TRBJ2-5 gives the whole variable domain NAGVMQNPRHLVRRRGQEARLRCSPMKGHSHVYWYRQLPEEGLKFMVYLQKENIIDESGMPKERFSAEFPKEGPSILRIQQVVRGDSAAYFCASSPRPGHLEETQYFGPGTRLLVL.

The sample holds a few counts of this clone. CDR3 sequence: CASKEGSGNTIYF. Written as DNA, the CDR3 is TGTGCCAGCAAGGAGGGCTCTGGAAACACCATATATTTT. This chain uses TRBV7-9 with TRBJ1-3; no clear D. The CDR3 length is 13 residues. The V and J ends lost 7 bases and 0 bases respectively, with 7 bases between them. Germline CDR1 SEHNR, CDR2 FQNEAQ (reference sequence).

The chain joins TRBV28 to TRBJ2-3, with TRBD1 matching 7 bases. The junction had 16 bases not matched to a gene; V was cut back by 6 bases and J by 4 bases. The CDR3 is 17 amino acids. Germline-derived CDR1 and CDR2 are MDHEN and SYDVKM. Here the CDR3 DNA reads TGTGCCAGCAGAGGGGGCGAAGCTTCCTTTAGAGCAGATACGCAGTATTTT. Its translation: CASRGGEASFRADTQYF.